This T cell receptor beta chain originates from a study of shared clonotypes between healthy human individuals (dated by TCRdb to between 2020 and 2021). In terms of the full investigation: A few men and two women, aged 18 to 49 years, made up the cohort. Per donor, three plates each were used for CD4 naive and CD4 memory, two for CD8 naive, and one for CD8 memory. Blood TCR repertoires of about 5 healthy adults were deeply sequenced to estimate repertoire size and the extent of clonotype sharing between individuals. To increase sequencing depth and limit assay-specific biases, TCR repertoire library preparation and sequencing were carried out by different laboratories using diverse techniques. Each donor's leukapheresis produced roughly between roughly 0.85 and 10 billion PBMCs.

CD8 naive samples were obtained by positive selection for CCR7 among CD45RO-negative cells, yielding a CD45RA+CCR7+ population from which TemRA cells were excluded. The donors were healthy, HIV-negative adults with no recently reported acute infections or vaccinations. Only Caucasian adults living in Nashville, Tennessee, USA were represented among the donors. Blood was collected by leukapheresis, and PBMCs were isolated by Ficoll-Histopaque density gradient centrifugation and then cryopreserved in liquid nitrogen vapor phase. Purity and quantity of every magnetically sorted T cell population were checked by analytical flow cytometry. Each sorted fraction had its genomic DNA isolated and then quantified by UV absorbance on a Nanodrop 2000c. TCR CDR3 regions were amplified from genomic DNA by multiplex PCR using the deep immunoSEQ assay. Extracted genomic DNA from each cell subset was distributed evenly across all wells of several immunoSEQ 96-well plates, and each plate was treated as a replicate. For sorted subsets, about 0.2 ug genomic DNA, equal to tens of thousands of T cell genomes, was loaded into each replicate PCR. Purified libraries were measured with a Qubit 3.0 fluorometer, size-checked on a Bioanalyzer 2100, and measured again with the KAPA Library Quantification kit. Every immunoSEQ 96-well plate was sequenced on a separate single-read 150-cycle Illumina NextSeq 550 flow cell. Per the source publication's procedure: Because the immunoSEQ output held only junctional sequences and lacked quality scores, the filtering could not match the filtering applied to full-length reads. Sequences were annotated with PyIR, a Python wrapper for IgBLAST v1.9, and V/J genes and CDR3 were assigned using IMGT germline references. Reads were removed for weak V/J assignments (E-value above 1e-6), missing CDR3, stop codons, out-of-frame junctions, or ambiguous translated residues. V3J clonotypes were defined as sequences sharing an identical inferred V gene, J gene, and CDR3 amino acid sequence. The percentage overlap between two repertoires was calculated by dividing the number of shared unique clonotypes by the size of the smaller repertoire. Three approaches were used to assess repertoire richness: RTK rarefaction, the Chao1 estimator, and Recon v2.1 estimates of unobserved clonotypes. Generation probabilities were computed with OLGA for all TCRbeta clonotypes obtained by the gDNA method from several donors. Not all clones reach the TCRdb copy of this immuneACCESS table, which keeps in-frame sequences only. Checked studies attribute under half of the gap to unresolved V genes and leave the rest unexplained. V, J and clone size are those of that table, while D and trimming were read from the DNA. The sample data list around 1,900,000 clones, and about 94% of these were observed just once. Of the sample, 1.5% to 2% falls within the top ten clones.

Sequences SGHNT (CDR1) and YENEEA (CDR2) are obtained from the germline V gene. V is trimmed back by 1 base and J by 1 base, and the junction contains 2 bases that no gene match accounts for. Spanning cysteine to phenylalanine, the CDR3 consists of 16 amino acids. Only CDR3 DNA remains: 48 bases, in frame from the first base. The full study reports these points: When a few donors were compared, the shared fraction of clonotypes was about 5% for naive CD4, more than 3% for naive CD8, roughly 2.5% for memory CD4, and 0.4% for memory CD8. Estimated clonotype richness was generally larger for naive than for memory subsets. Sampling was restricted to blood, and TCR repertoires in tissue are likely to differ from TCR repertoires in blood. Rarefaction of sorted-subset datasets indicated incomplete sequencing despite the large sequencing depth. Higher generation probabilities were observed for clonotypes shared by all four sorted-subset donors than for non-shared clonotypes. Because the study included a small number of donors, the genetic and exposure-history diversity represented was limited. Pairwise subsampling led to the expectation that sequencing depth would affect the degree of clonotype sharing among donors.

Notes on this clone: Its antigen is not yet known. No much larger clonotype is one base removed from it; base qualities were not supplied.

This receptor was obtained from a man younger than 35 in good health. Some clones in this sample may be carry-over from other donors' samples. The specimen was naive CD8+ T cells from PBMCs. The sample's cell subset or site label, decoded: CD45RA+CCR7+. Rearrangement joined TRBV11-3 to TRBJ2-2; 8 bases in the middle match TRBD1. The CDR3 corresponds to CASSLVGQENTGELFF. The nucleotide sequence is given as TGTGCCAGCAGCTTAGTGGGACAGGAGAACACCGGGGAGCTGTTTTTT. The full variable domain, with segments outside the CDR3 supplied by the reference TRBV11-3 and TRBJ2-2 proteins, appears as EAGVVQSPRYKIIEKKQPVAFWCNPISGHNTLYWYLQNLGQGPELLIRYENEEAVDDSQLPKDRFSAERLKGVDSTLKIQPAELGDSAVYLCASSLVGQENTGELFFGEGSRLTVL.